Presented here are 6 T cell receptor beta chains from one specimen sequenced in a study of patients and donors after allogeneic stem cell transplantation. TCRdb re-analysed the RT-PCR reads in MiXCR, keeping a single row per CDR3 protein. The sample gives roughly 1,500 distinct CDR3 sequences, about 26% of which show up once; 39% is in the top ten. Material: blood, either unsorted or a sorted T cell fraction (not recorded which). The receptors originated from a human donor who was either an allogeneic HSCT recipient or a stem cell or donor lymphocyte infusion donor (not recorded which). It is not recorded whose cells these are; they may come from a transplant donor.

In regard to this clonotype: An end of the junction differs from the germline gene, which may be a read error. The chain links TRBV7-2 to TRBJ2-1, with 8 bases matching TRBD2. Germline V gives CDR1 SGHTA, CDR2 FQGNSA. This CDR3 contains 13 residues. The DNA for the CDR3 is TGTGCCAGCAGCTCAATTAGCGGGAATGAGCAGCTCTTC. As protein: CASSSISGNEQLF.

The CDR3, as DNA: TGTGCCAGCAGCTTAGGAAGGGGAGGGCATCCGAACACCGGGGAGCTGTTTTTT. This codes for CASSLGRGGHPNTGELFF. This chain uses TRBV11-2 with TRBJ2-2; the match to TRBD2 covers 7 bases. The V gene's germline CDR1 is SGHAT and CDR2 FQNNGV. Losses at the gene ends were 1 base for V and 0 bases for J; bases not matched to a gene: 8. The CDR3 loop spans 18 amino acids.

The CDR3: CASSIAGASYNEQFF. CDR3 sequence (DNA): TGTGCCAGCTCCATAGCGGGAGCTTCCTACAATGAGCAGTTCTTC. The genes are TRBV6-5 and TRBJ2-1, with TRBD2 matching 9 bases. This CDR3 comprises 15 residues. Trimming at V came to 8 bases and at J to 1 base, leaving 6 bases not matched to a gene. The V gene's germline CDR1 is MNHEY and CDR2 SVGAGI.

This clonotype occurred once. CDR3 sequence: CASSWSGQENTEAFF. The CDR3 nucleotides read TGTGCCAGCAGTTGGTCAGGACAGGAGAACACTGAAGCTTTCTTT. The chain recombines TRBV5-5 with TRBJ1-1; 7 nucleotides agree with TRBD1. Germline V gene sequence: CDR1 SGHKS, CDR2 YYEKEE (reference sequence). The J segment lost 1 base and the V segment lost 5 bases, leaving 8 bases of the junction unmatched. The CDR3 length is 15 residues.

The V gene is TRBV5-1, the J gene TRBJ2-3, with 10 bases that match TRBD2. CDR1 and CDR2 from the germline V gene are SGHRS and YFSETQ. The CDR3 contains 14 residues. V shed 1 base and J 5 bases; nucleotides not matched to a gene: 1. Written as DNA, the CDR3 is TGCGCCAGCAGCTTGACTAGCGGGAAAGATACGCAGTATTTT. It encodes CASSLTSGKDTQYF.

This clonotype is medium-sized by share. The V call is TRBV28, the J call TRBJ2-5; no clear D. This CDR3 contains 13 residues. Looked up from germline, CDR1 is MDHEN and CDR2 is SYDVKM. V was pared by 5 bases and J by 5 bases, with 12 bases between. The CDR3 DNA is TGTGCCAGCAGTCCTTCGGGCGGCGAGACCCAGTACTTC. This codes for CASSPSGGETQYF.